The T cell receptor beta chain described here comes from a study of cytomegalovirus exposure and HLA in healthy donors. Study-wide results and caveats: In the analysis, some V segments, TRBV6-2 and TRBV6-3 included, were excluded as indistinguishable.

The CDR3 runs to 16 residues. CDR1 is MNHNY, CDR2 SVGAGI, per germline (reference sequence). V shed 4 bases, J shed 0 bases, and the junction held 5 bases outside the gene matches. Regarding this clone: Its matching antigen is unknown.

60 Vbeta and 13 Jbeta primers were used in PCR. Sequenced by immunoSEQ multiplex PCR; TCRdb stores in-frame clones only, minus some. The data hold about 120,000 clones, with 81% observed a single time. This sequence joins TRBV6-6 and TRBJ2-7; TRBD2 matches 11 bases. Input material: PBMCs. The TCR comes from a woman aged 25 to 39 in good health and CMV-seronegative. CDR3 region: CASSLPGLADSYEQYF. The CDR3 DNA is TGTGCCAGCAGTTTACCGGGACTAGCGGACTCCTACGAGCAGTACTTC.